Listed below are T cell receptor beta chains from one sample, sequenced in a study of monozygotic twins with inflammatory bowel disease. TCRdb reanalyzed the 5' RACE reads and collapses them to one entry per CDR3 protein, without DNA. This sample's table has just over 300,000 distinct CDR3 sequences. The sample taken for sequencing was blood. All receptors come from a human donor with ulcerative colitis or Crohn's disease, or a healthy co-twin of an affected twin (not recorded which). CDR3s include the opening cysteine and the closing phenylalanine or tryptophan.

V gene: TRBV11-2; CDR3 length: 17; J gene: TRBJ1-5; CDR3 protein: CASSLFCFSPPGQPQHF
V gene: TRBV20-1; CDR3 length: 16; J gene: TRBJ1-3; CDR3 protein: CSARNPLGSSGNTIYF
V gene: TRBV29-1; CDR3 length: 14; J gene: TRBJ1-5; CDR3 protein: CSALTGTSNQPQHF
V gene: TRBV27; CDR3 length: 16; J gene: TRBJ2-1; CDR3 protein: CASSLYSGTILNEQFF
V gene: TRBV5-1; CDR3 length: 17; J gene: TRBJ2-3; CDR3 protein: CASSPRTSGGSSDTQYF
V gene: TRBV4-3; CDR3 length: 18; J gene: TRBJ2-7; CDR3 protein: CASSQKASAGGGVNEQYF
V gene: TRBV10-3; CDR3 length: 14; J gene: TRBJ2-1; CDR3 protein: CAKEPSGLGSEQFF
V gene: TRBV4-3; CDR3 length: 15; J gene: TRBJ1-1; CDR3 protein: CASSQEWAGNTEAFF
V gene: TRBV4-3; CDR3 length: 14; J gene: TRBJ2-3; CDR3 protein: CASSQGTFTDTQYF
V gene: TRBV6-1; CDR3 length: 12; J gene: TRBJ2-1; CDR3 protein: CASSELAGEQFF
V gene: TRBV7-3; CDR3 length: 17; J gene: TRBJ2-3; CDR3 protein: CASSPGLAGGSTDTQYF
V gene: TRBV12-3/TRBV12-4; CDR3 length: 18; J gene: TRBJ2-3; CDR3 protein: CASSPESVGHGMVYTQYF
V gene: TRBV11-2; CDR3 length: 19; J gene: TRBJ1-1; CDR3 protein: CASSSPRIYWGGMNTEAFF
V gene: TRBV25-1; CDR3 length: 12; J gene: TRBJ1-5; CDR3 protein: CASSESNQPQHF
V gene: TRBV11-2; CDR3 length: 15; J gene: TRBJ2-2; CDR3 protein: CASSISPSGSGELFF
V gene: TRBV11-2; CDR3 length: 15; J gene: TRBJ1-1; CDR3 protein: CASSYWGGGKTEAFF
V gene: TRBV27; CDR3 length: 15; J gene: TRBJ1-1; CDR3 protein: CASSLTRTMNTEAFF
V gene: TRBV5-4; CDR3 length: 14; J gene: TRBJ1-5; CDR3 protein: CASSLDRNNQPQHF
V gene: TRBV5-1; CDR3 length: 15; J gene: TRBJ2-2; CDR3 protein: CASSTLTVNTGELFF